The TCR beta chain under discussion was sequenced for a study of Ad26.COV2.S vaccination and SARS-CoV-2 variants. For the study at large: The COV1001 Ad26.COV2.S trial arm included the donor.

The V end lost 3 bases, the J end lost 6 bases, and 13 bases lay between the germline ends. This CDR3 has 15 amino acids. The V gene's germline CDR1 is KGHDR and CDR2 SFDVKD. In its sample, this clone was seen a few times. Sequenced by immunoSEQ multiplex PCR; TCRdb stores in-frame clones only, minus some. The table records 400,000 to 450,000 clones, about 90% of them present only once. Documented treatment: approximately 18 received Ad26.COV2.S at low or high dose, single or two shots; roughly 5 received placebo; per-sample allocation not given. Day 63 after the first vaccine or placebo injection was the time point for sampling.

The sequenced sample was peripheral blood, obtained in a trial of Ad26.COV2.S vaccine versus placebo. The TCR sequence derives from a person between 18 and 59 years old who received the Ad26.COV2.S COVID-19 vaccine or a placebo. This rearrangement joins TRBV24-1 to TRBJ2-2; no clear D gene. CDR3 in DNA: TGTGCCACCAGTGATCCTTCATCTAGTGCCGGGGAGCTGTTTTTT. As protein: CATSDPSSSAGELFF.